This T cell receptor (beta chain) was captured by sequencing in a study of blood T cell repertoires in COVID-19. The overall study: Samples came from the United States, Italy and Spain, spanning acute and convalescent COVID-19. PBMCs, B-cell-depleted T cells, or T cells provided the cDNA or gDNA that made up the material.

V was cut by 4 bases and J by 6 bases, with 16 bases left in between. This CDR3 comprises 15 residues. The germline CDR1 and CDR2 sequences are LGHDT and YNNKEL (reference sequence). Original data processing: The authors estimated nucleated cell counts from reference gene primer amplification. Only in-frame clones appear in the TCRdb table, and some are missing; sequencing was by immunoSEQ multiplex PCR. That table supplies the V and J calls and clone size; D and trimming were determined from the DNA. The data show about 81,000 clones, with about nine tenths seen just once and 1.9% held by the top ten.

The receptor was derived from a woman aged 45-59 years in a cohort sampled during active COVID-19. Sequenced sample: peripheral blood. This chain connects TRBV3-1 (or the pseudogene TRBV3-2) to TRBJ2-1; D call uncertain. The CDR3 nucleotides are TGTGCCAGCAGCCCTCCCTTGATTGCGGCCAATGAGCAGTTCTTC. Translating it yields CASSPPLIAANEQFF.